This T cell receptor beta chain was sequenced during a study of blood T cell repertoires in COVID-19. Study background: Samples representing acute and convalescent COVID-19 were sourced from the United States, Italy and Spain. PBMCs, B-cell-depleted T cells, or T cells provided the cDNA or gDNA that made up the material.

CDR1 is SGHRS, CDR2 YFSETQ, per germline. This CDR3 has 16 residues. With 0 bases clipped from V and 4 bases from J, the junction kept 8 bases outside the gene matches. In the original processing: Counts of nucleated cells, estimated from reference gene primer amplification, were obtained. Libraries were prepared by immunoSEQ multiplex PCR; TCRdb keeps only in-frame clonotypes and omits some of them. That table gives V, J and clone size, and the DNA gave D and trimming. Of 100,000 to 150,000 clones listed, approximately 80% are singletons. The sequenced sample was peripheral blood. The sequence was collected from a woman aged 60-75 years with acute or convalescent COVID-19. This chain uses TRBV5-1 with TRBJ1-1, with TRBD1 matching over 8 bases. The CDR3 region is CASSLALQGAGTEAFF. The CDR3 DNA is TGCGCCAGCAGCTTGGCCCTTCAGGGGGCTGGCACTGAAGCTTTCTTT.